The 25 T cell receptor beta chains given below trace back to one sample, sequenced in a study of early T cells in non-severe SARS-CoV-2 infection. TCRdb itself ran the 5' RACE reads through MiXCR, one entry per CDR3 protein. The data contain some 22,000 distinct CDR3 sequences, 5% of them seen just once; the ten biggest clones take up about 4.5%. Material for sequencing was whole blood. These receptor sequences come from an adult who was a healthcare worker with PCR-confirmed SARS-CoV-2 infection or an uninfected control (not recorded which).

This chain links TRBV30 with TRBJ2-7; D remains ambiguous. The CDR3 consists of 13 residues. Germline values: CDR1 GTSNPN, CDR2 SVGIG (reference sequence). The V gene lost 0 bases and the J gene lost 0 bases, with 6 bases spanning the gap. As DNA, the CDR3 is TGTGCCTGGAGTGTAGGCGGCTCCTACGAGCAGTACTTC. Its protein is CAWSVGGSYEQYF.

This sequence joins TRBV20-1 and TRBJ1-2, with D perhaps TRBD1 (6 bases). The V gene's germline CDR1 is DFQATT and CDR2 SNEGSKA (reference sequence). Trimming left V 5 bases short and J 8 bases short, with 12 bases between. This CDR3 comprises 11 residues. Written as DNA, the CDR3 is TGCAGTGCTGGGACACCAGAAGGCTACACCTTC. This sequence encodes CSAGTPEGYTF.

The chain couples TRBV10-2 to TRBJ1-5, with 7 bases matching TRBD1. Trimming took 4 bases from V and 4 from J; bases not matched to a gene: 4. Germline V gene data show CDR1 as WSHSY and CDR2 as SAAADI. The CDR3 extends over 14 amino acids. The CDR3 region is CASSVGRGNQPQHF. CDR3 nucleotide sequence: TGCGCCAGCAGTGTCGGCAGGGGGAATCAGCCCCAGCATTTT.

In this sample, this clonotype turned up many times. This chain uses TRBV3-1 with TRBJ1-2; D is perhaps TRBD1 (6 bases). Trimming removed 2 bases from V and 3 bases from J, with 16 bases in between. Germline-derived CDR1 and CDR2 are LGHDT and YNNKEL (reference sequence). CDR3 size: 16 residues. CDR3 sequence reads: CASSQLGKTGHYGYTF. The CDR3 nucleotides read TGTGCCAGCAGCCAACTTGGAAAGACAGGTCACTATGGCTACACCTTC.

This clonotype qualifies as medium-sized. This rearrangement joins TRBV18 to TRBJ2-7; 13 bases are a match to TRBD2. This CDR3 has 17 residues. Losses at the gene ends were 3 bases for V and 4 bases for J; bases not matched to a gene: 9. Germline loops: CDR1 KGHSH, CDR2 LQKENI. For the CDR3, the DNA is TGTGCCAGCTCACCGCGGCCCACTAGCGGGGGGGCATACGAGCAGTACTTC. It specifies CASSPRPTSGGAYEQYF.

The sample holds a few counts of this clonotype. The chain carries TRBV6-4 and TRBJ1-6; 7 nucleotides line up with TRBD1. The CDR3 loop spans 15 amino acids. Germline trimming cut 6 bases from V and 0 bases from J; bases unmatched to any gene: 2. CDR1 is MRHNA and CDR2 is SNTAGT in the germline V gene. The CDR3 here is CASRRDSSYNSPLHF. CDR3 coding DNA: TGTGCCAGCAGACGGGACAGCTCCTATAATTCACCCCTCCACTTT.

The chain has TRBV27 and TRBJ2-7; 13 positions match TRBD2. The CDR3 consists of 17 residues. V shed 1 base, J shed 1 base, and the junction held 4 bases outside the gene matches. The germline CDR1 and CDR2 sequences are MNHEY and SMNVEV (reference sequence). CDR3 loop: CASSLLLAGGPSYEQYF. In DNA form, the CDR3 reads TGTGCCAGCAGTTTATTACTAGCGGGGGGGCCATCCTACGAGCAGTACTTC.

This clonotype is deemed medium-sized. The chain combines TRBV11-2 with TRBJ1-1; D gene ambiguous. Germline values: CDR1 SGHAT, CDR2 FQNNGV. Between the trimmed V and J ends, which lost 0 bases and 7 bases, there was a span of 6 bases. This CDR3 region has 12 residues. CDR3: CASSLDPSEAFF. Written as DNA, the CDR3 is TGTGCCAGCAGCTTAGATCCGAGTGAAGCTTTCTTT.

This clonotype was recorded many times. CDR3: CSATGNSPSATNEKLFF. DNA of the CDR3: TGCAGTGCCACTGGGAACAGTCCTTCTGCAACTAATGAAAAACTGTTTTTT. The chain joins TRBV20-1 to TRBJ1-4, with D unresolved. This CDR3 comprises 17 residues. Germline V gene data show CDR1 as DFQATT and CDR2 as SNEGSKA (reference sequence). The V end lost 6 bases, the J end lost 0 bases, and 20 bases lay between the germline ends.

This clonotype has just a few counts. This sequence joins TRBV30 and TRBJ1-1; a weak D match, TRBD1 (5 bases). Trimming pared 1 base from V and 2 bases from J, leaving 14 bases between. Germline CDR1 is GTSNPN and CDR2 is SVGIG (reference sequence). The CDR3 totals 15 residues. CDR3 sequence reads: CAWSDRWGINTEAFF. CDR3 in DNA: TGTGCCTGGAGTGACAGGTGGGGGATTAACACTGAAGCTTTCTTT.

This clonotype was detected many times. V gene TRBV5-1 combines with J gene TRBJ2-7; 10 nucleotides line up with TRBD2. This CDR3 has 14 amino acids. The V and J ends lost 0 bases and 3 bases, in that order; junction bases with no gene match: 0. In germline, CDR1 is SGHRS, CDR2 YFSETQ. The CDR3 sequence: CASSLASGGYEQYF. The CDR3, as DNA: TGCGCCAGCAGCTTGGCTAGCGGGGGCTACGAGCAGTACTTC.

This clonotype was seen only a few times. The rearrangement uses TRBV29-1 and TRBJ2-1; 7 bases agree with TRBD2. V was clipped by 3 bases and J by 8 bases; unmatched bases: 1. The CDR3 runs 11 residues. The germline V gene encodes CDR1 SQVTM and CDR2 ANQGSEA. The CDR3 spells CSVEAGDEQFF. DNA of the CDR3: TGCAGCGTTGAGGCGGGGGATGAGCAGTTCTTC.

This clonotype came up many times. The chain carries TRBV7-9 and TRBJ2-7, with unresolved D. Trimming took 3 bases from V and 6 from J, leaving 9 bases between them. The CDR3 has 12 residues. Germline V CDR1 and CDR2: SEHNR, FQNEAQ (reference sequence). CDR3 nucleotides: TGTGCCAGCAGCTTTGAATCGGGCGAGCAGTACTTC. Translated, it gives CASSFESGEQYF.

This clonotype was counted ten times or more. The chain uses TRBV7-9 and TRBJ2-2; 8 bases are shared with TRBD1. Losses at the gene ends were 5 bases for V and 6 bases for J; bases not matched to a gene: 14. From germline, CDR1 is SEHNR and CDR2 FQNEAQ (reference sequence). There are 17 residues in the CDR3. The CDR3 sequence is CASSDSRTGFLSGELFF. For the CDR3, the DNA is TGTGCCAGCAGCGATAGCCGGACAGGGTTCTTGTCCGGGGAGCTGTTTTTT.

In its sample, this clonotype was seen a few times. CDR3 sequence (DNA): TGTGCCAGCTCACCACGGGAGCCGGGGTCGAACACCGGGGAGCTGTTTTTT. Protein: CASSPREPGSNTGELFF. The chain combines TRBV18 with TRBJ2-2; tentatively, D is TRBD2 (5 bases). Trimming left V 1 base short and J 0 bases short, with 12 bases between. The CDR3 has 17 amino acids. Germline values: CDR1 KGHSH, CDR2 LQKENI.

This clonotype was picked up many times. This chain links TRBV5-1 with TRBJ2-4; D gene uncertain. With 3 bases removed from V and 5 bases from J, the gap between germline ends came to 15 bases. Germline CDR1 SGHRS, CDR2 YFSETQ. The CDR3 has 15 residues. CDR3 sequence reads: CASSSPNWGENIQYF. The CDR3 DNA reads TGCGCCAGCAGCTCCCCCAATTGGGGTGAAAACATTCAGTACTTC.

In its sample, this clonotype was seen many times. This sequence joins TRBV7-6 and TRBJ2-1; 11 bases match TRBD2. The CDR3 runs to 15 residues. In germline, CDR1 is SGHVS, CDR2 FNYEAQ. Trimming removed 5 bases from V and 4 bases from J; junction bases left unmatched: 4. CDR3: CASSHSGGAYNEQFF. CDR3 DNA: TGTGCCAGCAGCCATAGCGGGGGGGCGTACAATGAGCAGTTCTTC.

This clonotype showed up many times. The chain links TRBV18 to TRBJ1-1, with 9 bases that match TRBD1. Germline-derived CDR1 and CDR2 are KGHSH and LQKENI. The CDR3 runs to 15 residues. J lost 5 bases, V lost 6 bases, and 10 bases had no gene match. The CDR3 region has the DNA TGTGCCAGCTCCTTAGAACAGGGGGCGCGGACTGAAGCTTTCTTT. Protein sequence: CASSLEQGARTEAFF.

In its sample, this clonotype was seen many times. The rearrangement joins TRBV7-8 to TRBJ1-1; D is perhaps TRBD1 (5 bases). The CDR3 loop spans 14 amino acids. Germline assignment: CDR1 SGHVS and CDR2 FQNEAQ. With 3 bases removed from V and 1 base from J, the gap between germline ends came to 9 bases. This chain's CDR3 is CASSFRESNTEAFF. The DNA of the CDR3 is TGTGCCAGCAGCTTCAGGGAATCGAACACTGAAGCTTTCTTT.

This clonotype is medium-sized within its sample. The gene calls are TRBV20-1 and TRBJ1-4; tentatively, D is TRBD1 (5 bases). The CDR3 has 14 residues. Between the trimmed V and J ends, which lost 3 bases and 7 bases, there was a span of 15 bases. CDR1 DFQATT and CDR2 SNEGSKA come from the germline V gene (reference sequence). CDR3 DNA: TGCAGTGCTAGGTCCACTCTGGGGGGTGAAAAACTGTTTTTT. Amino acid sequence: CSARSTLGGEKLFF.

The table lists this clonotype with many counts. This sequence joins TRBV6-2 or TRBV6-3 and TRBJ1-1; D perhaps matches TRBD1 (5 bases). With 0 bases removed from V and 1 base from J, the gap between germline ends came to 12 bases. The CDR3 covers 16 residues. In germline, CDR1 is MNHEY, CDR2 SVGEGT. CDR3 sequence reads: CASSYSGGAWNTEAFF. The DNA of the CDR3 is TGTGCCAGCAGTTACTCGGGGGGAGCGTGGAACACTGAAGCTTTCTTT.

Many counts were recorded for this clonotype. The chain recombines TRBV6-2 or TRBV6-3 with TRBJ2-5; D is uncertain. This CDR3 spans 15 amino acids. Trimming removed 0 bases at V and 4 bases at J, with 12 bases between. Germline CDR1 reads MNHEY; CDR2 reads SVGEGT. The CDR3 nucleotides are TGTGCCAGCAGTTACTCGATTGTTTGGGCAGAGACCCAGTACTTC. As protein: CASSYSIVWAETQYF.

In its sample, this clonotype was seen a few times. The V call is TRBV12-3 or TRBV12-4, the J call TRBJ1-4, with D possibly being TRBD1 (5 bases). The CDR3 spans 14 residues. With 7 bases removed from V and 6 bases from J, the gap between germline ends came to 15 bases. The CDR3 loop reads CASTQGTGDEKLFF. DNA of the CDR3: TGTGCCAGCACCCAGGGTACAGGCGATGAAAAACTGTTTTTT.

This clonotype has ten or more counts. The chain combines TRBV20-1 with TRBJ2-5; no clear D gene. The CDR3 spans 13 residues. Germline V gene sequence: CDR1 DFQATT, CDR2 SNEGSKA (reference sequence). Trimming took 1 base from V and 7 from J, leaving 13 bases between them. Here the CDR3 reads CSARGKVNWTQYF. The CDR3 DNA reads as TGCAGTGCTAGAGGAAAAGTCAATTGGACCCAGTACTTC.

This clonotype was observed many times. The V gene is TRBV21-1, the J gene TRBJ2-7; the table's D call TRBD1 went unverified against the DNA. TRBV21-1 is an annotated pseudogene. The CDR3 extends over 14 amino acids. CDR3 region: CASSKRRDRYEQYF. Here the CDR3 DNA reads TGTGCCAGCAGCAAAAGGAGGGACAGGTACGAGCAGTACTTC.